The next 2 T cell receptor beta chains were all read from a single sample in a study of T cells in Graves' hyperthyroidism and ophthalmopathy. It was RNA transcripts that yielded the amplified TCR beta CDR3 regions. The TCR CDR3 first-round RT-PCR relied on the HTBI primer set. Via MiXCR, TCRdb re-called the multiplex PCR reads, giving one row per CDR3 protein. The sample includes some 250,000 distinct CDR3 sequences, about 15% seen only once; the top ten take about 30%. The sequencing sample was made of blood. The receptor source for this set is a woman aged 50 to 60 with Graves' hyperthyroidism that later progressed to Graves' ophthalmopathy.

This clonotype was counted ten times or more. The chain employs TRBV28 and TRBJ1-4; D call uncertain. V was cut by 3 bases and J by 5 bases, with 10 bases left in between. Germline CDR1 MDHEN, CDR2 SYDVKM. This CDR3 is built from 14 residues. The DNA for the CDR3 is TGTGCCAGCAGTTTGGGCAGAACGAATGAAAAACTGTTTTTT. It yields the protein CASSLGRTNEKLFF.

This clonotype was recorded many times. The chain joins TRBV12-3 or TRBV12-4 to TRBJ1-5; 8 bases agree with TRBD1. The CDR3 covers 13 residues. V lost 8 bases to trimming and J lost 6 bases; unmatched junction nucleotides: 6. The CDR3, as DNA: TGTGCCAGCTGGCAGGGGGCGGGTCAGCCCCAGCATTTT. This translates into CASWQGAGQPQHF.